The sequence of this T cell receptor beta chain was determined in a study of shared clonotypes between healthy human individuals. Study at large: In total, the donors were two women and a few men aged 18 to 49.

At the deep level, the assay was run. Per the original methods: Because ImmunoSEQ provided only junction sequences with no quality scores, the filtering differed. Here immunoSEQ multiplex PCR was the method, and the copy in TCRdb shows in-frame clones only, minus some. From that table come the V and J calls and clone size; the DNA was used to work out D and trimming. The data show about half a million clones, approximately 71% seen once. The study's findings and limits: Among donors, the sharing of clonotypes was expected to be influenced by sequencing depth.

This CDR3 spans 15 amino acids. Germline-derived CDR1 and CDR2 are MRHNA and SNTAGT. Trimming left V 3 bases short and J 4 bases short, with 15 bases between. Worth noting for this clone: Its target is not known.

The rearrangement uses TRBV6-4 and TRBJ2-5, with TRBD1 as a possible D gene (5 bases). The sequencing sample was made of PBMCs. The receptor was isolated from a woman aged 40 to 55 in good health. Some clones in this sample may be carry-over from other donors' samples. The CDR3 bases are TGTGCCAGCAGTGAGGACCCAGGGCGAGTAGAGACCCAGTACTTC. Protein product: CASSEDPGRVETQYF.